These T cell receptor beta chains were read from a single sample in a study of shared clonotypes between healthy human individuals. Profiling relied on immunoSEQ multiplex PCR, and the TCRdb table lists in-frame clones only, not all of them. The sample lists over 400,000 clones; roughly 80% were seen once. Source material: PBMCs. The receptor set was obtained from a woman in her thirties or forties in good health. Some clones in this sample may be carry-over from other donors' samples. Each CDR3 is given with its conserved first and last residue. A D gene is named only where the DNA matches it firmly. For some rows the clone size is stated as once, few or many, or as a class when expanded; others skip it.

V gene: TRBV5-4
J gene: TRBJ2-3
clone size: NA
D gene: NA
CDR3 DNA: TGTGCCAGCAGCTTGGAGGGACGAGATACGCAGTATTTT
CDR3 protein: CASSLEGRDTQYF

V gene: TRBV28
J gene: TRBJ1-2
clone size: NA
D gene: NA
CDR3 DNA: TGTGCCAGCTCCCCCGGGGGCATCTATGGCTACACCTTC
CDR3 protein: CASSPGGIYGYTF

V gene: TRBV5-4
J gene: TRBJ2-7
clone size: few
D gene: NA
CDR3 DNA: TGTGCCAGCACAGGGATCGACGAGCAGTACTTC
CDR3 protein: CASTGIDEQYF

V gene: TRBV27
J gene: TRBJ1-5
clone size: NA
D gene: NA
CDR3 DNA: TGTGCCAGCAGTTTTGGGGGGGATCAGCCCCAGCATTTT
CDR3 protein: CASSFGGDQPQHF

V gene: TRBV6-5
J gene: TRBJ2-7
clone size: NA
D gene: NA
CDR3 DNA: TGTGCCAGCAGTTACTCGGGGGTTTCGGTTGGGCAGTACTTC
CDR3 protein: CASSYSGVSVGQYF

V gene: TRBV25-1
J gene: TRBJ2-7
clone size: many
D gene: NA
CDR3 DNA: TGTGCCAGCAGTGGGCAGGGAATTGACGAGCAGTACTTC
CDR3 protein: CASSGQGIDEQYF

V gene: TRBV19
J gene: TRBJ2-7
clone size: NA
D gene: TRBD1
CDR3 DNA: TGTGCCAGTAGTGTACAGGGGGACCACTACGAGCAGTACTTC
CDR3 protein: CASSVQGDHYEQYF

V gene: TRBV6-6
J gene: TRBJ2-7
clone size: NA
D gene: NA
CDR3 DNA: TGTGCCAGCATGGGGGGGCTGTACGAGCAGTACTTC
CDR3 protein: CASMGGLYEQYF

V gene: TRBV9
J gene: TRBJ2-1
clone size: NA
D gene: NA
CDR3 DNA: TGTGCCAGCAGCGTAGCCACCGGGGCGGGTGTGGACAATGAGCAGTTCTTC
CDR3 protein: CASSVATGAGVDNEQFF

V gene: TRBV11-1
J gene: TRBJ2-7
clone size: once
D gene: NA
CDR3 DNA: TGTGCCAGCAGCTCCAACAGACCGACTATTCAACAGTACTTC
CDR3 protein: CASSSNRPTIQQYF

V gene: TRBV9
J gene: TRBJ2-3
clone size: NA
D gene: NA
CDR3 DNA: TGTGCCAGCAGCGTTAGCGGTCGCACAGATACGCAGTATTTT
CDR3 protein: CASSVSGRTDTQYF

V gene: TRBV10-2
J gene: TRBJ2-6
clone size: few
D gene: NA
CDR3 DNA: TGTGCCAGCAGTGAATTGGACTTCTCTGGGGCCAACGTCCTGACTTTC
CDR3 protein: CASSELDFSGANVLTF

V gene: TRBV7-2
J gene: TRBJ2-1
clone size: NA
D gene: TRBD2
CDR3 DNA: TGTGCCAGCAGCCTACGGACTAGCAACGTGCAGTTCTTC
CDR3 protein: CASSLRTSNVQFF

V gene: TRBV28
J gene: TRBJ2-7
clone size: NA
D gene: TRBD2
CDR3 DNA: TGTGCCAGCAGTTCCGGGACTAGATACGAGCAGTACTTC
CDR3 protein: CASSSGTRYEQYF

V gene: TRBV5-4
J gene: TRBJ2-1
clone size: NA
D gene: TRBD2
CDR3 DNA: TGTGCCAGCAGCTTGGGGCTAGCGGGAGCTGAGCAGTTCTTC
CDR3 protein: CASSLGLAGAEQFF

V gene: TRBV28
J gene: TRBJ2-7
clone size: NA
D gene: TRBD2
CDR3 DNA: TGTGCCAGCAGTTACACCCTACTAGCGGGAGTCTACGAGCAGTACTTC
CDR3 protein: CASSYTLLAGVYEQYF

V gene: TRBV20-1
J gene: TRBJ2-7
clone size: NA
D gene: NA
CDR3 DNA: TGCAGTGCTAGAGACGTGAGCGAGCAGTACTTC
CDR3 protein: CSARDVSEQYF

V gene: TRBV19
J gene: TRBJ1-4
clone size: NA
D gene: NA
CDR3 DNA: TGTGCCAGTAGTTTCAGGGGTGTCGATGAAAAACTGTTTTTT
CDR3 protein: CASSFRGVDEKLFF

V gene: TRBV2
J gene: TRBJ1-2
clone size: NA
D gene: NA
CDR3 DNA: TGTGCCAGCAGAACGGGAGGGAGCTATGGCTACACCTTC
CDR3 protein: CASRTGGSYGYTF

V gene: TRBV7-2
J gene: TRBJ2-3
clone size: NA
D gene: TRBD2
CDR3 DNA: TGTGCCAGCAGCTTAGGTCTAGCGGGAGCAGATACGCAGTATTTT
CDR3 protein: CASSLGLAGADTQYF

V gene: TRBV2
J gene: TRBJ2-7
clone size: NA
D gene: TRBD1
CDR3 DNA: TGTGCCAGCAGTGAATTAGGACAGGGGGCCAACGAGCAGTACTTC
CDR3 protein: CASSELGQGANEQYF

V gene: TRBV7-9
J gene: TRBJ2-5
clone size: NA
D gene: TRBD2
CDR3 DNA: TGTGCCAGCAGCTTTGGCTCTAGCGGGATTCAAGAGACCCAGTACTTC
CDR3 protein: CASSFGSSGIQETQYF

V gene: TRBV9
J gene: TRBJ2-5
clone size: NA
D gene: TRBD2
CDR3 DNA: TGTGCCAGCAGCGGGACTAGCGGGAGTGAGACCCAGTACTTC
CDR3 protein: CASSGTSGSETQYF

V gene: TRBV11-2
J gene: TRBJ2-1
clone size: NA
D gene: NA
CDR3 DNA: TGTGCCAGCAGCTTAGATCGATACAATGAGCAGTTCTTC
CDR3 protein: CASSLDRYNEQFF

V gene: TRBV6-6
J gene: TRBJ2-5
clone size: NA
D gene: NA
CDR3 DNA: TGTGCCAGCAGTACCGCCCGGCCAGAGACCCAGTACTTC
CDR3 protein: CASSTARPETQYF

V gene: TRBV18
J gene: TRBJ2-5
clone size: NA
D gene: NA
CDR3 DNA: TGTGCCAGCTCACCACCTTCGGGGCAGCAAGAGACCCAGTACTTC
CDR3 protein: CASSPPSGQQETQYF

V gene: TRBV2
J gene: TRBJ2-7
clone size: NA
D gene: NA
CDR3 DNA: TGTGCCAGCAGTGGAGGCGCGGGTTGGGACGAGCAGTACTTC
CDR3 protein: CASSGGAGWDEQYF

V gene: TRBV5-6
J gene: TRBJ2-5
clone size: many
D gene: NA
CDR3 DNA: TGTGCCAGCAGCCCTGACAACCAAGAGACCCAGTACTTC
CDR3 protein: CASSPDNQETQYF

V gene: TRBV5-1
J gene: TRBJ1-1
clone size: NA
D gene: NA
CDR3 DNA: TGCGCCAGCGGCTTCTGGCCGGGAGACTCGACAGATCTGAACACTGAAGCTTTCTTT
CDR3 protein: CASGFWPGDSTDLNTEAFF

V gene: TRBV10-1
J gene: TRBJ2-1
clone size: NA
D gene: NA
CDR3 DNA: TGCGCCAGCAGTGAGGAAAGCGTCGGTGAGCAGTTCTTC
CDR3 protein: CASSEESVGEQFF

V gene: TRBV6-6
J gene: TRBJ2-1
clone size: once
D gene: NA
CDR3 DNA: TGTGCCAGCCGGAAGAGGGAAGACAGGTCTTACAATGAGCAGTTCTTC
CDR3 protein: CASRKREDRSYNEQFF

V gene: TRBV18
J gene: TRBJ2-1
clone size: NA
D gene: TRBD2
CDR3 DNA: TGTGCCAGCTCACCTCAGCGGGAGGGCTACAATGAGCAGTTCTTC
CDR3 protein: CASSPQREGYNEQFF

V gene: TRBV5-5
J gene: TRBJ1-3
clone size: NA
D gene: NA
CDR3 DNA: TGTGCCAGCAGCGGGATCAGGGGACCGTCTGGAAACACCATATATTTT
CDR3 protein: CASSGIRGPSGNTIYF

V gene: TRBV30
J gene: TRBJ1-1
clone size: NA
D gene: TRBD1
CDR3 DNA: TGTGCCTGGAGTCGAGGGGGCGGAGGGGCTTTCTTT
CDR3 protein: CAWSRGGGGAFF

V gene: TRBV30
J gene: TRBJ1-2
clone size: NA
D gene: NA
CDR3 DNA: TGTGCCTGGAGTGTACTAGAGGGGAGTGGCTACACCTTC
CDR3 protein: CAWSVLEGSGYTF

V gene: TRBV9
J gene: TRBJ1-1
clone size: NA
D gene: NA
CDR3 DNA: TGTGCCAGCAGCCCCGAGGGAGGGGTGAGGAACACTGAAGCTTTCTTT
CDR3 protein: CASSPEGGVRNTEAFF

V gene: TRBV10-3
J gene: TRBJ2-7
clone size: once
D gene: NA
CDR3 DNA: TGTGCCATCAGGGGTAGCTCCTACGAGCAGTACTTC
CDR3 protein: CAIRGSSYEQYF

V gene: TRBV10-2
J gene: TRBJ2-3
clone size: NA
D gene: TRBD2
CDR3 DNA: TGCGCCAGCAGTGAGTCAGGCCTAGCGGGAGCTTACTCTAGCACAGATACGCAGTATTTT
CDR3 protein: CASSESGLAGAYSSTDTQYF

V gene: TRBV9
J gene: TRBJ2-1
clone size: NA
D gene: NA
CDR3 DNA: TGTGCCAGCAGCGCCCGACAGGACCCCTCCTACAATGAGCAGTTCTTC
CDR3 protein: CASSARQDPSYNEQFF

V gene: TRBV19
J gene: TRBJ2-7
clone size: NA
D gene: TRBD1
CDR3 DNA: TGTGCCAGTAGTATAGTGTCAGGGGGTGGAGGCGACGAGCAGTACTTC
CDR3 protein: CASSIVSGGGGDEQYF

V gene: TRBV18
J gene: TRBJ1-3
clone size: NA
D gene: NA
CDR3 DNA: TGTGCCAGCTCACCCCAGGGACCGGCTGGAAACACCATATATTTT
CDR3 protein: CASSPQGPAGNTIYF

V gene: TRBV18
J gene: TRBJ1-6
clone size: NA
D gene: NA
CDR3 DNA: TGTGCCAGCTCACCCCAAGGGGATTCGAATTCACCCCTCCACTTT
CDR3 protein: CASSPQGDSNSPLHF

V gene: TRBV18
J gene: TRBJ2-6
clone size: NA
D gene: NA
CDR3 DNA: TGTGCCAGCTCACCAGTGGTTTCTGGGGCCAACGTCCTGACTTTC
CDR3 protein: CASSPVVSGANVLTF

V gene: TRBV7-6
J gene: TRBJ2-5
clone size: NA
D gene: TRBD1
CDR3 DNA: TGTGCCAGCAGCTTAGCAGATTTCCGGGACAGGGTAGAGACCCAGTACTTC
CDR3 protein: CASSLADFRDRVETQYF

V gene: TRBV28
J gene: TRBJ2-7
clone size: few
D gene: TRBD1
CDR3 DNA: TGTGCCAGCAGTTCGGGACAGACCTACGAGCAGTACTTC
CDR3 protein: CASSSGQTYEQYF

V gene: TRBV19
J gene: TRBJ2-1
clone size: NA
D gene: NA
CDR3 DNA: TGTGCCAGTAGTATTTGGAGCCGTCCCTACAATGAGCAGTTCTTC
CDR3 protein: CASSIWSRPYNEQFF

V gene: TRBV6-1
J gene: TRBJ1-1
clone size: many
D gene: NA
CDR3 DNA: TGTGCCAGCAACCCTGCAGGAAACACTGAAGCTTTCTTT
CDR3 protein: CASNPAGNTEAFF

V gene: TRBV4-2
J gene: TRBJ2-3
clone size: NA
D gene: TRBD2
CDR3 DNA: TGTGCCAGCAGCCAAGGAACTAGCGGCGGCACAGATACGCAGTATTTT
CDR3 protein: CASSQGTSGGTDTQYF

V gene: TRBV5-1
J gene: TRBJ1-1
clone size: NA
D gene: TRBD1
CDR3 DNA: TGCGCCAGCAGCGAGGGACAGGGAGACACTGAAGCTTTCTTT
CDR3 protein: CASSEGQGDTEAFF

V gene: TRBV11-3
J gene: TRBJ2-2
clone size: NA
D gene: TRBD1
CDR3 DNA: TGTGCCAGCAGCCTGAGACAGGGGTTGACCGGGGAGCTGTTTTTT
CDR3 protein: CASSLRQGLTGELFF

V gene: TRBV6-1
J gene: TRBJ2-7
clone size: NA
D gene: NA
CDR3 DNA: TGTGCCAGCAGCCAGGGACGGACAGAGCAGTACTTC
CDR3 protein: CASSQGRTEQYF

V gene: TRBV11-2
J gene: TRBJ2-2
clone size: once
D gene: NA
CDR3 DNA: TGTGCCAGCAGTCTGGGGGCCGGGGAGCTGTTTTTT
CDR3 protein: CASSLGAGELFF

V gene: TRBV30
J gene: TRBJ2-5
clone size: few
D gene: NA
CDR3 DNA: TGTGCCTGGGGGCAGGGAGTTTGGGCAGAGACCCAGTACTTC
CDR3 protein: CAWGQGVWAETQYF

V gene: TRBV28
J gene: TRBJ1-4
clone size: NA
D gene: NA
CDR3 DNA: TGTGCCAGCAGTTATGGAGCAACTAATGAAAAACTGTTTTTT
CDR3 protein: CASSYGATNEKLFF

V gene: TRBV6-6
J gene: TRBJ1-1
clone size: NA
D gene: TRBD1
CDR3 DNA: TGTGCCAGCAGTTACTTCGGGACAGCCAACACTGAAGCTTTCTTT
CDR3 protein: CASSYFGTANTEAFF

V gene: TRBV5-3
J gene: TRBJ2-1
clone size: NA
D gene: TRBD2
CDR3 DNA: TGTGCCAGAAGCATAGCGGGAGACATCAGTGAGCAGTTCTTC
CDR3 protein: CARSIAGDISEQFF

V gene: TRBV11-1
J gene: TRBJ2-7
clone size: few
D gene: NA
CDR3 DNA: TGTGCCAGCAAGCCGATTTTCTACGAGCAGTACTTC
CDR3 protein: CASKPIFYEQYF